A selection of T cell receptor beta chains follows, all from one sample in a study of shared clonotypes between healthy human individuals. Here immunoSEQ multiplex PCR was the method, and the copy in TCRdb shows in-frame clones only, minus some. The sample yields around 2,000,000 clones, approximately 94% seen once. The sequencing input was naive CD8+ T cells from PBMCs. The receptor source for this set is a man aged 18-30 years in good health. Some clones in this sample may be carry-over from other donors' samples. The CDR3 runs from the conserved cysteine through the conserved F or W. Fields, in order: J gene, V gene, CDR3 protein.

>TRBJ1-3|TRBV7-9
CASSLAVGTIYF
>TRBJ2-5|TRBV7-9
CATADRGHLEWTQYF
>TRBJ2-5|TRBV5-1
CASSLGLAEPRETQYF
>TRBJ2-2|TRBV28
CASLLGTENTGELFF
>TRBJ2-3|TRBV5-4
CASSLVVLRGTTDTQYF
>TRBJ2-1|TRBV5-1
CASSPQREYNEQFF
>TRBJ2-7|TRBV29-1
CSVEPSGRGEQYF
>TRBJ2-3|TRBV18
CASSPFGLASDTQYF
>TRBJ1-3|TRBV19
CASSIATSGNTIYF
>TRBJ2-1|TRBV7-6
CASSSPGLMNNEQFF
>TRBJ2-1|TRBV7-9
CASSWPLGSEQFF
>TRBJ2-7|TRBV19
CASSIAPGQGLQSSYEQYF
>TRBJ2-5|TRBV12-5
CASGVRQGACQETQYF
>TRBJ1-5|TRBV19
CASTRTGGNSNQPQHF
>TRBJ2-7|TRBV9
CASSGAGSGEQYF
>TRBJ1-5|TRBV2
CASSETDGSNQPQHF
>TRBJ1-1|TRBV19
CASSIVWDREEAFF
>TRBJ2-1|TRBV19
CASSTFGLAGVFNEQFF
>TRBJ1-1|TRBV6-5
CASTQWAGEAFF
>TRBJ2-3|TRBV4-3
CASSNHITSTDTQYF
>TRBJ1-3|TRBV27
CASSQDTGFGNTIYF
>TRBJ1-5|TRBV7-2
CASSLGASGYQPQHF
>TRBJ2-7|TRBV27
CASSSGQLYEQYF
>TRBJ1-2|TRBV29-1
CSVEDRYSHGYTF
>TRBJ2-7|TRBV27
CASSLSPRQGAHEQYF
>TRBJ2-7|TRBV4-3
CASSQGLAGVGEQYF
>TRBJ2-1|TRBV9
CASSAGLVIEQFF
>TRBJ2-7|TRBV7-9
CASSLGDRDYEQYF
>TRBJ2-7|TRBV10-3
CAISEPGGTLYEQYF
>TRBJ2-7|TRBV6-1
CASSGNNGQSYEQYF
>TRBJ1-1|TRBV6-1
CASRATGRTEAFF
>TRBJ2-4|TRBV6-1
CASSEAGLGAKNIQYF
>TRBJ1-1|TRBV6-5
CASSLEGKATEAFF
>TRBJ2-7|TRBV7-8
CASSLDRGHYEQYF
>TRBJ2-7|TRBV28
CASSLFPYEQYF
>NA|TRBV7-8
CASSQSLASSYEQYF
>TRBJ2-3|TRBV5-6
CATPGDTQYF
>TRBJ2-3|TRBV29-1
CSVRDRGADTQYF
>TRBJ1-1|TRBV5-4
CASRPPGQLNTEAFF
>TRBJ2-7|TRBV6-6
CATALKDIAPEQYF
>TRBJ1-2|TRBV19
CASSALGQSYGYTF
>TRBJ1-1|TRBV30
CAWSVGGNTEAFF